The present entry profiles one T cell receptor beta chain with its context. Its antigen is not known. This sample was included in a study of T cell repertoires in cytomegalovirus infection. The wider study: It was recently identified HLA-C-restricted and well-studied HLA-B-restricted CMV epitopes that the study used. It was the public TCR beta signatures that indicated both CMV infection and matching HLA type.

Trimming took 2 bases from V and 7 from J, leaving 6 bases between them. Germline-derived CDR1 and CDR2 are SGHDT and YYEEEE. CDR3 size: 12 residues. TCRdb fed the reads into MiXCR, producing one record per CDR3 protein. The sample records fewer than 950,000 distinct CDR3 sequences, 32% being singletons. Study-level results: HLA-C-restricted, CMV-specific TCR beta clonotypes were dominant ex vivo. Of the TCR beta families, the public ones yielded a cumulative frequency that identified carriers of CMV plus the relevant HLA.

The starting material was cultured CD8+ T cells from PBMCs, obtained from culture after CMV antigen stimulation. This clonotype was sampled from a human donor in good health (CMV status not recorded). Some clones in this sample may be carry-over from other donors' samples. The V call is TRBV5-6, the J call TRBJ1-4; D uncertain. The CDR3, as DNA: TGTGCCAGCAGCTTATGGAGTGAAAAACTGTTTTTT. Its protein product is CASSLWSEKLFF.